This TCR beta chain came from a study of T-cell memory formation after mild COVID-19. Across the study: Clustering of TCRs was largely donor specific.

Germline V gene data show CDR1 as MNHEY and CDR2 as SVGEGT. V dropped 4 bases and J dropped 4 bases, with 13 bases sitting between them. CDR3 length equals 14 residues. This clonotype was found many times. Its specificity is not known. Study-level findings and limits: CD4+ contracting clones were found mainly in CM and EM, and CD8+ ones in EMRA. Pre-infection memory already had some responding clones, implying cross-reactive memory joined.

After 5'RACE with constant-segment primers, TCR alpha and TCR beta cDNA libraries carrying sample barcodes and UMIs were obtained. TCRdb used MiXCR to reprocess the 5' RACE reads, holding one entry per CDR3 protein. The sample carries a few hundred thousand distinct CDR3 sequences, roughly a fifth recorded once. The sample consisted of PBMCs or a T cell subset sorted from them (not recorded which). This chain connects TRBV6-2 or TRBV6-3 to TRBJ2-5; TRBD2 is a possible D gene (6 bases). This receptor was identified in an adult woman who had mild COVID-19 (a few samples of this study predate the infection). Cell type and time point are not known. The CDR3 spells CASSSIRRAETQYF. The CDR3 bases are TGTGCCAGCAGTTCAATCAGGAGGGCAGAGACCCAGTACTTC.